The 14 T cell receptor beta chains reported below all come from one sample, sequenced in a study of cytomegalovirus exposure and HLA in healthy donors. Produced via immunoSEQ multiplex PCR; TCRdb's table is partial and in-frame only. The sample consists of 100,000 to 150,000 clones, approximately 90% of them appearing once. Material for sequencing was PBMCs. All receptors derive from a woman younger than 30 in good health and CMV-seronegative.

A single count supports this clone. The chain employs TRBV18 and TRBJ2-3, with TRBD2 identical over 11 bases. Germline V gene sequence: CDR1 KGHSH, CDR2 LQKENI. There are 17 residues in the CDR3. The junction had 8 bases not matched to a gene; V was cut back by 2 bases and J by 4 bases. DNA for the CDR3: TGTGCCAGCTCACCAAGACAGTCACTAGCGGGAGCAGATACGCAGTATTTT. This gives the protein CASSPRQSLAGADTQYF. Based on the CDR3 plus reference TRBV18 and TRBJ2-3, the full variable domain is NAGVMQNPRHLVRRRGQEARLRCSPMKGHSHVYWYRQLPEEGLKFMVYLQKENIIDESGMPKERFSAEFPKEGPSILRIQQVVRGDSAAYFCASSPRQSLAGADTQYFGPGTRLTVL.

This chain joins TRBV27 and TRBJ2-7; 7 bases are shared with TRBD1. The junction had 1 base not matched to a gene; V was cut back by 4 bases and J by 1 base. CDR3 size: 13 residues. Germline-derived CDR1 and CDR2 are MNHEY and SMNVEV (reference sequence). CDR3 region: CASSWDRSYEQYF. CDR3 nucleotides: TGTGCCAGCAGTTGGGACAGATCCTACGAGCAGTACTTC.

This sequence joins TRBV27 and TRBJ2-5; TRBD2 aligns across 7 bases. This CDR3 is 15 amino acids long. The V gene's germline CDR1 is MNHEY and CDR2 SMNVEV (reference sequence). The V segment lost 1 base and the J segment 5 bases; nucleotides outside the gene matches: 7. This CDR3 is CASSLFLAAGETQYF. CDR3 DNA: TGTGCCAGCAGTTTATTCCTAGCGGCCGGGGAGACCCAGTACTTC.

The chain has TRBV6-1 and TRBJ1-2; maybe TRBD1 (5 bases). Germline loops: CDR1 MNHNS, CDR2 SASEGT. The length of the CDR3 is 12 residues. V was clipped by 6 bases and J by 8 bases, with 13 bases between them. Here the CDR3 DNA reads TGTGCCAGCAGGCCCGTCGGGGGGGGCTACACCTTC. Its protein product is CASRPVGGGYTF.

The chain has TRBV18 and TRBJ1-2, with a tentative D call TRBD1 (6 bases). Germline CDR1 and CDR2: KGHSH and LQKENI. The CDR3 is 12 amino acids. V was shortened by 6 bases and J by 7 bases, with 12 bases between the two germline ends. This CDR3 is CASSQTGGGYTF. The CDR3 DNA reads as TGTGCCAGCTCCCAGACAGGCGGTGGCTACACCTTC. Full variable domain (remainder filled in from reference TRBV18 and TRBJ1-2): NAGVMQNPRHLVRRRGQEARLRCSPMKGHSHVYWYRQLPEEGLKFMVYLQKENIIDESGMPKERFSAEFPKEGPSILRIQQVVRGDSAAYFCASSQTGGGYTFGSGTRLTVV.

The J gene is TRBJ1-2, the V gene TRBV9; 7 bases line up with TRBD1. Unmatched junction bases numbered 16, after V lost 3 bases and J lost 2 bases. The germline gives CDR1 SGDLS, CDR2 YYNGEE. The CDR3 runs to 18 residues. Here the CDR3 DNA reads TGTGCCAGCAGCGATCAGAGCGGACAGGACTATAACAACTATGGCTACACCTTC. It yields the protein CASSDQSGQDYNNYGYTF.

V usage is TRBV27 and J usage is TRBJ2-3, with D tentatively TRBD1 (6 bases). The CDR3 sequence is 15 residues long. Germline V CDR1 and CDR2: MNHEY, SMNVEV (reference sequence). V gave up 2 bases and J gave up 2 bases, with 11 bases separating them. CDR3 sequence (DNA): TGTGCCAGCAGTTTAGGGGGCGGATTCACAGATACGCAGTATTTT. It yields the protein CASSLGGGFTDTQYF.

CDR3 nucleotides: TGTGCCAGCAGCGGACAGGGGAACTATGGCTACACCTTC. Translation gives CASSGQGNYGYTF. The gene calls are TRBV7-9 and TRBJ1-2; 9 bases agree with TRBD1. J gave up 2 bases and V 5 bases, and 0 bases lay outside the gene matches. Germline CDR1 is SEHNR and CDR2 is FQNEAQ (reference sequence). The CDR3 has 13 residues. Drawing the rest from reference TRBV7-9 and TRBJ1-2, the complete variable domain is DTGVSQNPRHKITKRGQNVTFRCDPISEHNRLYWYRQTLGQGPEFLTYFQNEAQLEKSRLLSDRFSAERPKGSFSTLEIQRTEQGDSAMYLCASSGQGNYGYTFGSGTRLTVV.

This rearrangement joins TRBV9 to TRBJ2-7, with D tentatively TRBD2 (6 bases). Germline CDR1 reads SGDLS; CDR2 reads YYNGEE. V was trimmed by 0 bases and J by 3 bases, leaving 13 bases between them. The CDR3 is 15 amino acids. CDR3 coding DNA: TGTGCCAGCAGCGTAGCTGAGACAGCGGGCTACGAGCAGTACTTC. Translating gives CASSVAETAGYEQYF.

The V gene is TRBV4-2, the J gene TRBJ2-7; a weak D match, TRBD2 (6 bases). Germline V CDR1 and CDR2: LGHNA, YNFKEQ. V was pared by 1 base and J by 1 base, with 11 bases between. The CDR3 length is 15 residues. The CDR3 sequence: CASSQGGEPSYEQYF. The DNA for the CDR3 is TGTGCCAGCAGCCAAGGCGGGGAGCCATCCTACGAGCAGTACTTC.

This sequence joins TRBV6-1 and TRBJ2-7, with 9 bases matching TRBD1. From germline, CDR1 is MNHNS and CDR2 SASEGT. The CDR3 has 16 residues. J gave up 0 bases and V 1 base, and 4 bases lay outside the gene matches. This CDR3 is CASSEEGTGTSYEQYF. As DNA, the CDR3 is TGTGCCAGCAGTGAAGAGGGGACAGGGACCTCCTACGAGCAGTACTTC.

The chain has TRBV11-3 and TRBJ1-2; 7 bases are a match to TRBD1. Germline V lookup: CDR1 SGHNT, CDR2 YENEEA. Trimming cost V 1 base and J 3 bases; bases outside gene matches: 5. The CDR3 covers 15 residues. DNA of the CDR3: TGTGCCAGCAGCTTAGGACAGGGTGGAGACTATGGCTACACCTTC. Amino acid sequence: CASSLGQGGDYGYTF.

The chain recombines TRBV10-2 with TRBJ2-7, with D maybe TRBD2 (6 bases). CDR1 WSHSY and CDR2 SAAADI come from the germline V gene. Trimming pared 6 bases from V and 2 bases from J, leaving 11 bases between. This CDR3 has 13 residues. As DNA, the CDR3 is TGCGCCAGCAGGCTGGACTACCCCTACGAGCAGTACTTC. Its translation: CASRLDYPYEQYF.

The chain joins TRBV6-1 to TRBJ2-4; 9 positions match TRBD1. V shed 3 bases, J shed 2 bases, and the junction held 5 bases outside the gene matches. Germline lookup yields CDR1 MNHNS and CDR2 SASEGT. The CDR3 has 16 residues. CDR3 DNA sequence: TGTGCCAGCAGTGACCGGGACAGGGTTCCCAAAAACATTCAGTACTTC. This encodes CASSDRDRVPKNIQYF.